What follows is one T cell receptor (beta chain) and its context. What it recognizes is unknown. Generated by immunoSEQ multiplex PCR, the TCRdb table keeps only in-frame clones and is missing some. The sample records 55,000 to 70,000 clones, more than 70% being singletons. For each patient, 1 to 8 samples were obtained, pretreatment and on-treatment. The sample comes from a study of PD-L1 blockade in urothelial cancer. Background on the study: Blood underwent analysis 3 weeks (second dose) and 6 weeks after treatment began.

Whole-study findings and limits: At the 3-week point, tumor-associated blood clones expanded more in durable-benefit patients.

This CDR3 comprises 15 residues. V was clipped by 1 base and J by 3 bases; unmatched bases: 7. Germline V gene sequence: CDR1 GTSNPN, CDR2 SVGIG (reference sequence). The source material was PBMCs, sampled around atezolizumab (anti-PD-L1) treatment. The sequence derives from a man aged 50-59 years with urothelial cancer. This sequence joins TRBV30 and TRBJ2-7; 9 nucleotides agree with TRBD1. The CDR3 spells CAWSAGQGNLYEQYF. The CDR3 bases are TGTGCCTGGAGTGCGGGACAGGGAAACCTCTACGAGCAGTACTTC.